These 31 T cell receptor beta chains share one sample of origin, sequenced in a study of blood T cell repertoires in COVID-19. Method: immunoSEQ multiplex PCR; TCRdb's copy keeps in-frame clones and lacks some. The sample consists of over 350,000 clones, about 87% of them appearing once. The sequencing input was PBMCs or T cells enriched from blood (not recorded which). The receptors were gathered from a woman aged 45-60 years who had recovered from COVID-19.

The chain is built from TRBV7-9 and TRBJ1-4; 8 bases agree with TRBD1. After removal of 3 bases from V and 7 bases from J, the junction contained 10 bases not matched to a gene. The CDR3 covers 16 residues. Germline loops: CDR1 SEHNR, CDR2 FQNEAQ (reference sequence). The CDR3 loop is CASSLTQGGDREKLFF. CDR3 DNA: TGTGCCAGCAGCTTGACACAGGGGGGGGATCGTGAAAAACTGTTTTTT.

The chain's CDR3 is CASSLSHYSGELFF. The CDR3 DNA reads as TGTGCCAGCAGTTTATCCCACTATAGCGGGGAGCTGTTTTTT. This chain connects TRBV28 to TRBJ2-2; D unclear. Trimming stripped 1 base from V and 7 bases from J, with 10 bases between. Germline V lookup: CDR1 MDHEN, CDR2 SYDVKM. The CDR3 is 14 amino acids.

This clone was detected only once. This chain connects TRBV30 to TRBJ2-7; D is perhaps TRBD2 (5 bases). CDR1 is GTSNPN and CDR2 is SVGIG in the germline V gene (reference sequence). CDR3 size: 14 residues. Between the trimmed V and J ends, which lost 2 bases and 0 bases, there was a span of 11 bases. The DNA of the CDR3 is TGTGCCTGGAGTAGTTGGGAGACCTCCTACGAGCAGTACTTC. Its translation is CAWSSWETSYEQYF.

This chain uses TRBV19 with TRBJ2-1; 8 bases map to TRBD2. This CDR3 spans 13 amino acids. V gave up 5 bases and J gave up 6 bases; unmatched junction bases: 3. Germline loops: CDR1 LNHDA, CDR2 SQIVND (reference sequence). The CDR3 DNA reads TGTGCCAGTAGTCACGGACTAGCCAATGAGCAGTTCTTC. The encoded protein is CASSHGLANEQFF.

This rearrangement joins TRBV28 to TRBJ1-2; 7 bases match TRBD1. Per germline, CDR1 MDHEN and CDR2 SYDVKM. This CDR3 region has 14 residues. J lost 8 bases, V lost 8 bases, and 14 bases had no gene match. DNA for the CDR3: TGTGCCAGCGGGAGCACAGGGGATGGTGTAGGCTACACCTTC. Translated, it gives CASGSTGDGVGYTF.

This clone was picked up a small number of times. V is TRBV7-2 and J is TRBJ2-7, with TRBD1 as a possible D gene (7 bases). CDR3 length: 14 amino acids. CDR1 is SGHTA and CDR2 is FQGNSA in the germline V gene. Trimming left V 7 bases short and J 2 bases short, with 15 bases between. For the CDR3, the DNA is TGTGCCAGCAAGGAGGGGGCGAGGGCCTACGAGCAGTACTTC. It is translated as CASKEGARAYEQYF.

This chain uses TRBV9 with TRBJ1-2, with D possibly TRBD1 on 6 matching bases. Looked up from germline, CDR1 is SGDLS and CDR2 is YYNGEE. V lost 1 base and J 4 bases, leaving 14 bases between the germline ends. The CDR3 is 15 amino acids. CDR3 bases: TGTGCCAGCAGCGTACACTACAGGGAGTCCTATGGCTACACCTTC. Its protein product is CASSVHYRESYGYTF.

The chain couples TRBV4-1 to TRBJ1-5; D uncertain. V was trimmed by 0 bases and J by 2 bases, leaving 14 bases between them. The CDR3 loop spans 17 amino acids. Germline values: CDR1 MGHRA, CDR2 YSYEKL. CDR3 protein: CASSQDYPRQGNQPQHF. In DNA, the CDR3 is TGCGCCAGCAGCCAAGATTATCCCCGACAAGGCAATCAGCCCCAGCATTTT.

The chain uses TRBV10-3 and TRBJ2-2; D not resolved. Trimming removed 0 bases from V and 0 bases from J, with 8 bases in between. The CDR3 spans 16 residues. Germline CDR1 is ENHRY and CDR2 is SYGVKD. This CDR3 is CAISESDTSNTGELFF. The CDR3 DNA reads as TGTGCCATCAGTGAGTCAGACACCTCGAACACCGGGGAGCTGTTTTTT.

This clone was recorded only once. The rearrangement uses TRBV5-8 and TRBJ1-3, with D uncertain. The germline gives CDR1 SGHTS, CDR2 YDEGEE. The CDR3 spans 12 residues. V was shortened by 4 bases and J by 0 bases, with 2 bases between the two germline ends. The CDR3 nucleotides are TGTGCCAGCAGCCTCTCTGGAAACACCATATATTTT. This encodes CASSLSGNTIYF.

The chain carries TRBV2 and TRBJ1-1, with D unclear. Germline CDR1 SNHLY, CDR2 FYNNEI. The V and J ends lost 7 bases and 11 bases respectively, with 20 bases between them. The CDR3 has 13 residues. The CDR3 loop reads CASTGSTLGGAFF. The DNA for the CDR3 is TGTGCCAGCACAGGAAGTACCCTCGGCGGGGCTTTCTTT.

This clone was counted a few times. This chain links TRBV7-9 with TRBJ2-2, with D hard to call. There are 15 residues in the CDR3. Deletions cut 2 bases from V and 2 bases from J, with 9 bases between. In germline, CDR1 is SEHNR, CDR2 FQNEAQ (reference sequence). The CDR3 region has the DNA TGTGCCAGCAGCTTATCCTTAGTTAACACCGGGGAGCTGTTTTTT. It is translated as CASSLSLVNTGELFF.

The chain uses TRBV19 and TRBJ1-1; maybe TRBD1 (5 bases). Trimming removed 3 bases from V and 3 bases from J, with 11 bases in between. The CDR3 spans 14 residues. The germline CDR1 and CDR2 sequences are LNHDA and SQIVND (reference sequence). CDR3 DNA: TGTGCCAGTAGTATTCAGGGTGGGCACACTGAAGCTTTCTTT. Translated: CASSIQGGHTEAFF.

V and J are TRBV4-2 and TRBJ1-2, with 7 bases matching TRBD1. The CDR3 totals 14 residues. V lost 4 bases to trimming and J lost 8 bases; unmatched junction nucleotides: 10. The germline V gene has CDR1 LGHNA and CDR2 YNFKEQ. The CDR3 sequence is CASSRKGGLRGYTF. Here the CDR3 DNA reads TGTGCCAGCAGCCGTAAAGGGGGCTTAAGGGGCTACACCTTC.

The chain is built from TRBV19 and TRBJ1-5; TRBD1 matches 9 bases. In germline, CDR1 is LNHDA, CDR2 SQIVND (reference sequence). V lost 6 bases and J lost 3; bases outside the gene matches: 6. This CDR3 spans 15 amino acids. Here the CDR3 DNA reads TGTGCCAGTAGCCCGGGACAGGGCCTCAATCAGCCCCAGCATTTT. Translation gives CASSPGQGLNQPQHF.

J is TRBJ1-1 and V is TRBV2; no reliable D call. The germline V gene encodes CDR1 SNHLY and CDR2 FYNNEI. This CDR3 spans 13 amino acids. Trimming stripped 4 bases from V and 1 base from J, with 7 bases between. The CDR3 DNA follows: TGTGCCAGCAGTGTTGTAGAGAACACTGAAGCTTTCTTT. Amino acid sequence: CASSVVENTEAFF.

Points on this clone: Germline and junction disagree at one end, which may indicate a read error. This rearrangement joins TRBV3-1 (or the pseudogene TRBV3-2) to TRBJ1-6; D gene unclear. Germline V gene sequence: CDR1 LGHDT, CDR2 YNNKEL (reference sequence). This CDR3 is built from 15 residues. In DNA form, the CDR3 reads TGTGCCAGCAGCCTTGGAGGCTCCTTTAATTCACCCCTCCACTTT. This codes for CASSLGGSFNSPLHF.

The chain carries TRBV7-2 and TRBJ1-5; tentative D call: TRBD1 (6 bases). Trimming removed 5 bases at V and 0 bases at J, with 14 bases between. The CDR3 runs to 16 residues. Germline V CDR1 and CDR2: SGHTA, FQGNSA. CDR3 in amino acids: CASSVSRGSSNQPQHF. DNA for the CDR3: TGTGCCAGCAGCGTCTCCAGGGGAAGTAGCAATCAGCCCCAGCATTTT. Full variable domain (rest looked up from reference TRBV7-2 and TRBJ1-5): GAGVSQSPSNKVTEKGKDVELRCDPISGHTALYWYRQSLGQGLEFLIYFQGNSAPDKSGLPSDRFSAERTGGSVSTLTIQRTQQEDSAVYLCASSVSRGSSNQPQHFGDGTRLSIL.

V usage is TRBV27 and J usage is TRBJ2-5, with D tentatively TRBD2 (6 bases). The germline gives CDR1 MNHEY, CDR2 SMNVEV (reference sequence). The CDR3 runs 15 residues. The V end lost 6 bases, the J end lost 3 bases, and 17 bases lay between the germline ends. CDR3 loop: CASSSRWDSKETQYF. CDR3 sequence (DNA): TGTGCCAGCAGCTCACGATGGGACTCAAAAGAGACCCAGTACTTC.

This clone has just a few counts. This chain joins TRBV11-2 and TRBJ1-2; D gene uncertain. The ends were cut back, 0 bases at V and 12 bases at J, with 11 bases in the middle. The germline CDR1 and CDR2 sequences are SGHAT and FQNNGV. This CDR3 spans 12 amino acids. The CDR3, as DNA: TGTGCCAGCAGCTTAGATCGGGAAGGGAACACCTTC. Its translation is CASSLDREGNTF.

The CDR3 spells CASSLATDSYEQYF. The DNA of the CDR3 is TGTGCCAGCAGCTTAGCGACAGACTCCTACGAGCAGTACTTC. The rearrangement uses TRBV7-8 and TRBJ2-7; TRBD1 might be the D (5 bases). Trimming took 0 bases from V and 0 from J, leaving 6 bases between them. This CDR3 contains 14 residues. CDR1 is SGHVS and CDR2 is FQNEAQ in the germline V gene.

The rearrangement uses TRBV3-1 (or the pseudogene TRBV3-2) and TRBJ2-7, with TRBD1 matching over 8 bases. The V gene end was trimmed by 0 bases and the J gene end by 0 bases; junction bases not matched to a gene: 4. CDR3 size: 16 residues. From germline, CDR1 is LGHDT and CDR2 YNNKEL (reference sequence). CDR3: CASSQDGTGSSYEQYF. CDR3 bases: TGTGCCAGCAGCCAAGATGGGACAGGCAGCTCCTACGAGCAGTACTTC.

This clone was seen a single time. V and J are TRBV5-5 and TRBJ1-4, with TRBD1 matching over 11 bases. Germline V gives CDR1 SGHKS, CDR2 YYEKEE (reference sequence). There are 15 residues in the CDR3. After removal of 4 bases from V and 7 bases from J, the junction contained 6 bases not matched to a gene. The CDR3 bases are TGTGCCAGCAGCGGACAGGGGGCGGTGGGTGAAAAACTGTTTTTT. Translation gives CASSGQGAVGEKLFF.

The rearrangement uses TRBV18 and TRBJ1-4; TRBD1 might be the D (6 bases). Trimming took off 2 bases at V and 8 bases at J, with 27 bases between the two ends. The CDR3 loop spans 19 amino acids. Germline V gene sequence: CDR1 KGHSH, CDR2 LQKENI. This CDR3 reads CASSPFLASTGKGSEKLFF. The CDR3 DNA sequence: TGTGCCAGCTCACCATTTTTGGCTTCGACAGGCAAGGGGTCGGAAAAACTGTTTTTT.

The chain uses TRBV3-1 (or the pseudogene TRBV3-2) and TRBJ1-2; 8 bases are a match to TRBD1. V dropped 1 base and J dropped 8; count of bases not matched to a gene: 3. Germline loops: CDR1 LGHDT, CDR2 YNNKEL (reference sequence). CDR3 length: 13 residues. Here the CDR3 DNA reads TGTGCCAGCAGCCAAGTTGGACAGGGCGGCTACACCTTC. Residues: CASSQVGQGGYTF.

Points on this clone: It differs at one base from a far larger clone, so likely a read error. V gene TRBV6-5 combines with J gene TRBJ2-7; TRBD1 aligns across 11 bases. V trimming: 7 bases; J trimming: 3 bases; junction bases outside the gene matches: 8. Germline CDR1 is MNHEY and CDR2 is SVGAGI. CDR3 size: 15 residues. CDR3: CASTLSGTGGYEQYF. The CDR3 DNA reads TGTGCCAGCACCTTATCCGGGACAGGGGGCTACGAGCAGTACTTC.

This chain links TRBV4-1 with TRBJ2-3, with TRBD2 matching over 9 bases. V shed 4 bases, J shed 5 bases, and the junction held 10 bases outside the gene matches. The CDR3 runs to 16 residues. Germline V gives CDR1 MGHRA, CDR2 YSYEKL. CDR3 protein: CASSPDRGGAEDTQYF. In DNA form, the CDR3 reads TGCGCCAGCAGCCCCGACCGCGGGGGGGCCGAAGATACGCAGTATTTT.

This clone was seen only a few times. V usage is TRBV28 and J usage is TRBJ1-1, with a possible D match to TRBD1 (5 bases). The length of the CDR3 is 16 residues. V shed 8 bases and J shed 0 bases, with 19 bases lying between them. Per germline, CDR1 MDHEN and CDR2 SYDVKM. The CDR3 bases are TGTGCCAGCCACCCTGGAGGGGTGCCCCTGAACACTGAAGCTTTCTTT. This codes for CASHPGGVPLNTEAFF.

The V and J genes are TRBV4-1 and TRBJ1-6; no clear D. The CDR3 runs to 16 residues. Trimming left V 1 base short and J 6 bases short, with 13 bases between. Germline values: CDR1 MGHRA, CDR2 YSYEKL. The CDR3 is CASSQGGGNFNSPLHF. The CDR3 DNA follows: TGCGCCAGCAGCCAAGGCGGAGGGAATTTTAATTCACCCCTCCACTTT.

This clone was observed once. This chain connects TRBV4-1 to TRBJ1-6, with 8 bases aligning to TRBD1. The ends lost 0 bases at V and 4 bases at J; junction bases unmatched: 2. Looked up from germline, CDR1 is MGHRA and CDR2 is YSYEKL. CDR3 size: 16 residues. Here the CDR3 DNA reads TGCGCCAGCAGCCAAGACTGGACAGGGTATAATTCACCCCTCCACTTT. It is translated as CASSQDWTGYNSPLHF.

V gene TRBV30 combines with J gene TRBJ1-2; D not certain. The CDR3 contains 15 residues. The V end was cut by 4 bases, the J end by 4 bases, with 19 bases between. Germline values: CDR1 GTSNPN, CDR2 SVGIG (reference sequence). For the CDR3, the DNA is TGTGCCTGGACAGGTTCGCCACGAACCTCCTATGGCTACACCTTC. It encodes CAWTGSPRTSYGYTF.